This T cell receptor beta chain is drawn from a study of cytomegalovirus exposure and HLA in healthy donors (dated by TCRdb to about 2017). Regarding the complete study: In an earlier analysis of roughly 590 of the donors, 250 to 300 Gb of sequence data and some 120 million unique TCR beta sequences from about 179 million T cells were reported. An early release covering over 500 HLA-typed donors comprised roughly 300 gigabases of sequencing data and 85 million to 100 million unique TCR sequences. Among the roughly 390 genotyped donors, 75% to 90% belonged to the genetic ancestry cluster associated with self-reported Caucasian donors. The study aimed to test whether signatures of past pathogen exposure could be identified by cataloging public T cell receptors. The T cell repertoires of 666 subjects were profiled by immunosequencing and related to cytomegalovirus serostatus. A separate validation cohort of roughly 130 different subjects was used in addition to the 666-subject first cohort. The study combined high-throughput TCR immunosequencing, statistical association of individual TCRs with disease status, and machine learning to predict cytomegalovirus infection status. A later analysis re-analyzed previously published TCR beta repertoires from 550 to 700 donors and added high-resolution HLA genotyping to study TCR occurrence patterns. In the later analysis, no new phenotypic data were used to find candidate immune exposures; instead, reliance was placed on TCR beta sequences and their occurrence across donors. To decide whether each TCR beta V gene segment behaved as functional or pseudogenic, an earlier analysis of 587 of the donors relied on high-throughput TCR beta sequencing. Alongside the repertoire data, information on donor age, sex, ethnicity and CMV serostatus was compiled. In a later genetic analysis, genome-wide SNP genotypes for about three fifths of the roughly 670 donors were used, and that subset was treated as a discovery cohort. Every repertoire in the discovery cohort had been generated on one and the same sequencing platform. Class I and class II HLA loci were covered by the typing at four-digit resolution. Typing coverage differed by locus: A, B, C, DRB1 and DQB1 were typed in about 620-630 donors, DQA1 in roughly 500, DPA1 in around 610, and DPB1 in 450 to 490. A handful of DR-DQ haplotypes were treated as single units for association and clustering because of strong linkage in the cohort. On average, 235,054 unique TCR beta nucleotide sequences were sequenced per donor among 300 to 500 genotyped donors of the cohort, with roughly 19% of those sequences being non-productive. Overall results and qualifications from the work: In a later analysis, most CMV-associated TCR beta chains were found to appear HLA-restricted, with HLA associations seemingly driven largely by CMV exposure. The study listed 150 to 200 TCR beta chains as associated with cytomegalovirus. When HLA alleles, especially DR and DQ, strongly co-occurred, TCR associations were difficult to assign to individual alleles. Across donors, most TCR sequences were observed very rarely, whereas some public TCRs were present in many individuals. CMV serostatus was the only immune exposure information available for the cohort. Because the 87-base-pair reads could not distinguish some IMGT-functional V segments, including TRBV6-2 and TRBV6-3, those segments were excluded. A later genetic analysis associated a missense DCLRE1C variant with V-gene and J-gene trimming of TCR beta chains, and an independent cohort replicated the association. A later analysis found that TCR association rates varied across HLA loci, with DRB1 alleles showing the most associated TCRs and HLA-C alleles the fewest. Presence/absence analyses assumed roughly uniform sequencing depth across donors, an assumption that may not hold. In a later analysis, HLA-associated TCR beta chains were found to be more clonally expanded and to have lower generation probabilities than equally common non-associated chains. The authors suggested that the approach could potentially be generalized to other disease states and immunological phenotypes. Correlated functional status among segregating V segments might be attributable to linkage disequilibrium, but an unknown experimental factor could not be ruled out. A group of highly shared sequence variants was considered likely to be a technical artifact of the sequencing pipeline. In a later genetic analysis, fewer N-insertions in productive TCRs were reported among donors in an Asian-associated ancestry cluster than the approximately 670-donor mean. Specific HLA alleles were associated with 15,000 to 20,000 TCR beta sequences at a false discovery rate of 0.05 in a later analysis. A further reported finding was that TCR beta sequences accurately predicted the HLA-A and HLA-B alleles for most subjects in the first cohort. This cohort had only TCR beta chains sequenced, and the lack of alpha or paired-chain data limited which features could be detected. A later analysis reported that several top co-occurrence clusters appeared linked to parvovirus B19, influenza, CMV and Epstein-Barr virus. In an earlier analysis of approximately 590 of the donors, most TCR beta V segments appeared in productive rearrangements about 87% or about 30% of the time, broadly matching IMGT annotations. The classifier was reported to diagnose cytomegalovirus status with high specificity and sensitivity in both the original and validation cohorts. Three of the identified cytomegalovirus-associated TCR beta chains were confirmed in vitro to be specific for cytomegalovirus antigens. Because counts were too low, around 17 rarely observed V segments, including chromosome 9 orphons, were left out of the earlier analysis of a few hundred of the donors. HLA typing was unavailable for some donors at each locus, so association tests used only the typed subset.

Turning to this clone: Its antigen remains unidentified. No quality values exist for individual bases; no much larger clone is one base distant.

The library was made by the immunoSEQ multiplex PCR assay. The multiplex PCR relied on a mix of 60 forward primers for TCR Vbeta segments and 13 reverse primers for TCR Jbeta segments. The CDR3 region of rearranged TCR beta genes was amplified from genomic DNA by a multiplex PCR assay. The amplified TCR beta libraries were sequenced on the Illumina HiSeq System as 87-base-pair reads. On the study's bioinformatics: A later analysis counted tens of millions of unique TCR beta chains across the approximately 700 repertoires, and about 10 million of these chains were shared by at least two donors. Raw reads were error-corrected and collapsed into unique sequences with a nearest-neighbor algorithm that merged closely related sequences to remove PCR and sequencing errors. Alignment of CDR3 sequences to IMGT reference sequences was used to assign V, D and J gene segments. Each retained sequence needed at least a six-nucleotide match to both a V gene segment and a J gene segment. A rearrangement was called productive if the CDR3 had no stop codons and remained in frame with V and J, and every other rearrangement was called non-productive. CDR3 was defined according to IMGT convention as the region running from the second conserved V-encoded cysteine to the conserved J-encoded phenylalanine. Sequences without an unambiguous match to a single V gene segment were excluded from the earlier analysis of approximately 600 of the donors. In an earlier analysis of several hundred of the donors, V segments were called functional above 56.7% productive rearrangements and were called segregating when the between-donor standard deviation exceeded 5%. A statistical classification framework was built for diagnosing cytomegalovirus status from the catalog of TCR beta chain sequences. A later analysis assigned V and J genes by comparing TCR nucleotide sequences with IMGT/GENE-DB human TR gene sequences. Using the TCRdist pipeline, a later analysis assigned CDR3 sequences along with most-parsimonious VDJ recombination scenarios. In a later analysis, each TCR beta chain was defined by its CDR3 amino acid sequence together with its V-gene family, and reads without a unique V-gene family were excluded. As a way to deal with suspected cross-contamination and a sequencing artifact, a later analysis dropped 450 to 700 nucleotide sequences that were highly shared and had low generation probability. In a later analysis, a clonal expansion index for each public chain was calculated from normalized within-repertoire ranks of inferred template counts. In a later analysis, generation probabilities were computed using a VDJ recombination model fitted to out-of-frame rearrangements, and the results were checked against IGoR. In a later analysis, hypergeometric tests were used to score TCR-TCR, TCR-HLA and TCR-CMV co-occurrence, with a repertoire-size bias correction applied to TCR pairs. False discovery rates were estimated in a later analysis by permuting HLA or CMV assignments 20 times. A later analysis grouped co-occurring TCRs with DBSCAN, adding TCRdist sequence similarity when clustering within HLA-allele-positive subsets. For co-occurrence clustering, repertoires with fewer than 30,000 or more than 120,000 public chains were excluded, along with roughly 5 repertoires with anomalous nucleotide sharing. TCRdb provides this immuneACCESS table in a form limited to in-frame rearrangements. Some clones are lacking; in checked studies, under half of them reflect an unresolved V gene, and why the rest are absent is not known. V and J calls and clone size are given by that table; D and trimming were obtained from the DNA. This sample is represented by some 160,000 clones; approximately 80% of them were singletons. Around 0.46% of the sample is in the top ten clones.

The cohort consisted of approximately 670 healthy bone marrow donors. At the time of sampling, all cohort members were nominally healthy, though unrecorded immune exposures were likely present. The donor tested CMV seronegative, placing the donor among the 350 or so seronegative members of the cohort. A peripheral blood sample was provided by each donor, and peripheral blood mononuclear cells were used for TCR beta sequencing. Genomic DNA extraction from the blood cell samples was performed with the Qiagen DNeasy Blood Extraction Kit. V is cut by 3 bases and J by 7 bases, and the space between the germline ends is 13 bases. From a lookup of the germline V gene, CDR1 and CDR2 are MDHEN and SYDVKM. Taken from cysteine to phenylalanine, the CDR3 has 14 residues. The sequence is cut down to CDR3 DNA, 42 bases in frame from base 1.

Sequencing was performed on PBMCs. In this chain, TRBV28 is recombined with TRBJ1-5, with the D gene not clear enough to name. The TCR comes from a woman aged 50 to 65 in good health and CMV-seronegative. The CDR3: CASSLVGRGQPQHF. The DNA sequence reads TGTGCCAGCAGTTTGGTAGGGAGAGGGCAGCCCCAGCATTTT.